This TCR beta chain was identified during a study of CD4 T cells in relation to SARS-CoV-2 and coronaviruses. The CDR3 has 15 amino acids. Germline V gene sequence: CDR1 SGHRS, CDR2 YFSETQ. V gave up 4 bases and J gave up 0 bases; unmatched junction bases: 6. A remark on this clone: The antigen is unknown.

Assay used: immunoSEQ multiplex PCR; TCRdb lists only in-frame clones, some missing. The repertoire holds 25,000 to 35,000 clones, approximately 76% seen once, with 14% to 15% in the top ten. Unexposed donor CD4+ T cells date from about 2011-2019, before the COVID-19 pandemic. CD4+ T cells were isolated from the cells after 10 days of culture. This receptor was identified in a human donor in good health. The V gene is TRBV5-1, the J gene TRBJ2-7; 8 positions agree with TRBD2. The sequencing sample was made of CD4+ T cells from PBMCs, cultured in vitro. CDR3 bases: TGCGCCAGCAGCCCCATGAGCGGGAGCTCCTACGAGCAGTACTTC. Its protein product is CASSPMSGSSYEQYF.